The 24 T cell receptor beta chains given below trace back to one sample, sequenced in a study of blood T cell repertoires in COVID-19. TCRdb keeps only in-frame clones here, not all; method: immunoSEQ multiplex PCR. Among roughly 230,000 clones, more than 65% were seen once, and the ten largest hold around 4%. Sequenced sample: peripheral blood. The origin of the receptors is a man aged 50 to 59 with active or convalescent COVID-19.

V gene TRBV2 combines with J gene TRBJ2-5; 7 bases agree with TRBD1. V lost 1 base and J lost 4; bases outside the gene matches: 6. The CDR3 runs to 15 residues. The germline V gene has CDR1 SNHLY and CDR2 FYNNEI. The CDR3 region is CASSEDRGRRETQYF. The CDR3 coding sequence is TGTGCCAGCAGTGAAGACAGGGGAAGAAGAGAGACCCAGTACTTC.

V and J are TRBV7-8 and TRBJ1-6, with TRBD1 identical over 8 bases. J lost 13 bases, V lost 0 bases, and 17 bases had no gene match. The length of the CDR3 is 18 residues. Germline V lookup: CDR1 SGHVS, CDR2 FQNEAQ. This CDR3 is CASSLAAGQALGKSPLHF. The DNA for the CDR3 is TGTGCCAGCAGCTTAGCAGCGGGACAGGCGCTAGGAAAGTCGCCCCTCCACTTT.

The J gene is TRBJ2-7, the V gene TRBV5-1; 7 bases are a match to TRBD1. V lost 3 bases, J lost 4 bases, and 4 bases stayed unmatched. This CDR3 comprises 13 residues. Germline V gene sequence: CDR1 SGHRS, CDR2 YFSETQ. CDR3 sequence reads: CASSSGTVYEQYF. In nucleotides, the CDR3 is TGCGCCAGCAGCTCCGGGACAGTATACGAGCAGTACTTC.

V and J are TRBV20-1 and TRBJ2-3, with 11 positions matching TRBD2. The CDR3 consists of 14 residues. CDR1 is DFQATT, CDR2 SNEGSKA, per germline (reference sequence). The junction had 4 bases not matched to a gene; V was cut back by 3 bases and J by 5 bases. CDR3 in DNA: TGCAGTGCTAGTAGGCTAGCGGGGGGAGATACGCAGTATTTT. This encodes CSASRLAGGDTQYF.

The CDR3 nucleotides are TGTGCCAGCAGCTTAGGACTAGCGAACACAGATACGCAGTATTTT. Translation: CASSLGLANTDTQYF. The chain combines TRBV11-2 with TRBJ2-3; TRBD2 matches 8 bases. This CDR3 is 15 amino acids long. The germline V gene has CDR1 SGHAT and CDR2 FQNNGV. V gave up 1 base and J gave up 2 bases; unmatched junction bases: 2.

The V and J genes are TRBV25-1 and TRBJ1-4; 7 nucleotides match TRBD1. The germline gives CDR1 MGHDK, CDR2 SYGVNS. V was clipped by 3 bases and J by 7 bases; unmatched bases: 8. CDR3 length: 15 amino acids. CDR3 sequence (DNA): TGTGCCAGCAGTGATAACAGGGGAGGAGGTGAAAAACTGTTTTTT. Protein: CASSDNRGGGEKLFF.

The chain uses TRBV30 and TRBJ1-5, with 8 bases aligning to TRBD1. The CDR3 consists of 14 residues. After removal of 5 bases from V and 3 bases from J, the junction contained 6 bases not matched to a gene. CDR1 is GTSNPN and CDR2 is SVGIG in the germline V gene (reference sequence). Here the CDR3 DNA reads TGTGCCTGGGACAGGGGCCGGAACAATCAGCCCCAGCATTTT. Translation: CAWDRGRNNQPQHF.

As to this clone: The sample holds other DNA sequences that translate to the same CDR3. This chain connects TRBV5-1 to TRBJ1-2, with 7 bases that match TRBD1. V shed 4 bases, J shed 2 bases, and the junction held 5 bases outside the gene matches. The CDR3 runs 14 residues. Germline-derived CDR1 and CDR2 are SGHRS and YFSETQ. CDR3 sequence reads: CASSPGTANYGYTF. CDR3 in DNA: TGCGCCAGCAGCCCCGGGACAGCCAACTATGGCTACACCTTC.

The V and J genes are TRBV6-1 and TRBJ1-2; 10 bases map to TRBD1. This CDR3 is 17 amino acids long. Trimming removed 4 bases from V and 8 bases from J; junction bases left unmatched: 16. Germline V lookup: CDR1 MNHNS, CDR2 SASEGT. Written as DNA, the CDR3 is TGTGCCAGCAGTGCTGGGACTCCGGGACAGGGGATAGAAGGCTACACCTTC. Its protein is CASSAGTPGQGIEGYTF.

The chain links TRBV3-1 (or the pseudogene TRBV3-2) to TRBJ1-3; 11 bases match TRBD1. Germline-derived CDR1 and CDR2 are LGHDT and YNNKEL (reference sequence). CDR3 length: 15 amino acids. V gave up 1 base and J gave up 8 bases; unmatched junction bases: 4. CDR3 bases: TGTGCCAGCAGCCAAGCCGGACAGGGGGCCGACACCATATATTTT. This gives the protein CASSQAGQGADTIYF.

This clone has just one count. The rearrangement uses TRBV28 and TRBJ1-4; D is unclear. CDR3 length: 14 residues. Looked up from germline, CDR1 is MDHEN and CDR2 is SYDVKM. The V end lost 3 bases, the J end lost 7 bases, and 12 bases lay between the germline ends. The CDR3 nucleotides are TGTGCCAGCAGTTTTGGGTCGGGTGGTGAAAAACTGTTTTTT. Translation: CASSFGSGGEKLFF.

This clone was recorded a few times. This chain joins TRBV4-1 and TRBJ1-2; D gene uncertain. CDR3 length equals 16 residues. Germline V gene sequence: CDR1 MGHRA, CDR2 YSYEKL. Trimming stripped 4 bases from V and 4 bases from J, with 19 bases between. Here the CDR3 reads CASSPSRLEQPYGYTF. CDR3 sequence (DNA): TGCGCCAGCAGCCCCTCCAGATTGGAGCAACCCTATGGCTACACCTTC.

This clone was seen a single time. V gene TRBV27 combines with J gene TRBJ1-1; 11 bases align to TRBD1. The CDR3 spans 15 residues. V lost 5 bases, J lost 4 bases, and 6 bases stayed unmatched. CDR1 is MNHEY and CDR2 is SMNVEV in the germline V gene (reference sequence). The CDR3 sequence is CASSPRTGGSTEAFF. The CDR3 region has the DNA TGTGCCAGCAGTCCGAGGACAGGGGGCAGCACTGAAGCTTTCTTT.

The chain is built from TRBV19 and TRBJ2-1; tentative D call: TRBD2 (7 bases). V was pared by 11 bases and J by 8 bases, with 16 bases between. This CDR3 is built from 12 residues. Germline loops: CDR1 LNHDA, CDR2 SQIVND (reference sequence). CDR3 in DNA: TGTGCCGGGCCTGGGGGGGCGGATGAGCAGTTCTTC. The encoded protein is CAGPGGADEQFF.

The J gene is TRBJ2-4, the V gene TRBV3-1 (or the pseudogene TRBV3-2); 9 bases agree with TRBD2. CDR1 and CDR2 (germline): LGHDT, YNNKEL (reference sequence). The CDR3 has 19 residues. The J segment lost 0 bases and the V segment lost 1 base, leaving 10 bases of the junction unmatched. DNA for the CDR3: TGTGCCAGCAGCCAAGGGAGAGCGGGGGGAACTGTAGCCAAAAACATTCAGTACTTC. This gives the protein CASSQGRAGGTVAKNIQYF.

The rearrangement joins TRBV5-1 to TRBJ1-4, with D possibly TRBD1 on 5 matching bases. The CDR3 has 17 residues. Per germline, CDR1 SGHRS and CDR2 YFSETQ. V dropped 4 bases and J dropped 8 bases, with 24 bases sitting between them. The CDR3 loop reads CASSPDPSGNSREKLFF. CDR3 bases: TGCGCCAGCAGCCCTGACCCCTCAGGGAATAGTCGGGAAAAACTGTTTTTT.

The chain combines TRBV6-6 with TRBJ2-3; D is perhaps TRBD2 (7 bases). This CDR3 is 16 amino acids long. From germline, CDR1 is MNHNY and CDR2 SVGAGI (reference sequence). Trimming removed 8 bases at V and 2 bases at J, with 20 bases between. The CDR3 here is CASARSWGGATDTQYF. CDR3 in DNA: TGTGCCAGCGCCCGTTCTTGGGGGGGGGCCACAGATACGCAGTATTTT.

V and J are TRBV2 and TRBJ1-6, with 7 bases aligning to TRBD1. Trimming removed 6 bases from V and 10 bases from J; junction bases left unmatched: 6. The CDR3 loop spans 13 amino acids. The germline V gene encodes CDR1 SNHLY and CDR2 FYNNEI. CDR3 in DNA: TGTGCCAGCAGGGGAGTACAGGGGTCACCCCTCCACTTT. The encoded protein is CASRGVQGSPLHF.

The V gene is TRBV30, the J gene TRBJ1-2; a weak D match, TRBD1 (6 bases). Germline values: CDR1 GTSNPN, CDR2 SVGIG (reference sequence). The ends were cut back, 0 bases at V and 0 bases at J, with 20 bases in the middle. This CDR3 is built from 18 residues. CDR3 amino acids: CAWSVGAKVGQTNYGYTF. In DNA, the CDR3 is TGTGCCTGGAGTGTTGGGGCGAAGGTGGGACAAACTAACTATGGCTACACCTTC.

V gene TRBV12-3 or TRBV12-4 combines with J gene TRBJ1-2; 7 bases match TRBD1. V dropped 3 bases and J dropped 8; count of bases not matched to a gene: 6. This CDR3 contains 13 residues. CDR3 region: CASSLTGWRGYTF. Written as DNA, the CDR3 is TGTGCCAGCAGTTTGACAGGGTGGAGGGGCTACACCTTC.

The chain combines TRBV2 with TRBJ1-1; TRBD1 matches 9 bases. CDR1 and CDR2 from the germline V gene are SNHLY and FYNNEI. This CDR3 spans 15 amino acids. After removal of 3 bases from V and 4 bases from J, the junction contained 6 bases not matched to a gene. The CDR3, as DNA: TGTGCCAGCAGTGAGCCTACAGGGGGCGGCACTGAAGCTTTCTTT. Residues: CASSEPTGGGTEAFF.

The chain recombines TRBV19 with TRBJ1-6; unclear D gene. Germline CDR1 is LNHDA and CDR2 is SQIVND (reference sequence). The CDR3 spans 14 residues. V lost 6 bases and J lost 0, with 6 bases in between. CDR3 DNA sequence: TGTGCCAGTAGCGGGAGCTCCTATAATTCACCCCTCCACTTT. This translates into CASSGSSYNSPLHF.

The rearrangement uses TRBV27 and TRBJ1-5; possibly TRBD1 for D (5 bases). V was cut by 2 bases and J by 0 bases, with 14 bases left in between. The CDR3 runs to 17 residues. The V gene's germline CDR1 is MNHEY and CDR2 SMNVEV (reference sequence). CDR3 sequence: CASSLRGSGGSNQPQHF. CDR3 nucleotide sequence: TGTGCCAGCAGTTTACGGGGGAGCGGCGGTAGCAATCAGCCCCAGCATTTT.

The rearrangement uses TRBV5-6 and TRBJ1-2; TRBD1 aligns across 9 bases. This CDR3 has 14 amino acids. V lost 0 bases to trimming and J lost 8 bases; unmatched junction nucleotides: 5. The germline V gene has CDR1 SGHDT and CDR2 YYEEEE. The CDR3 nucleotides are TGTGCCAGCAGCTTGGAACAGGGGGCGCGGGGCTACACCTTC. This encodes CASSLEQGARGYTF. The full variable domain, its missing parts supplied by reference TRBV5-6 and TRBJ1-2, is DAGVTQSPTHLIKTRGQQVTLRCSPKSGHDTVSWYQQALGQGPQFIFQYYEEEERQRGNFPDRFSGHQFPNYSSELNVNALLLGDSALYLCASSLEQGARGYTFGSGTRLTVV.